In its sample, the clone carrying this T cell receptor beta chain was seen a few times. Its antigen is not known. This specimen comes from a study of T cells in Graves' hyperthyroidism and ophthalmopathy. About the research overall: Peripheral blood was acquired at first diagnosis, ahead of any therapy whatsoever.

The TCR beta CDR3 regions underwent amplification using RNA transcripts as the source. With the HTBI primer set, the TCR CDR3 went through a first round of RT-PCR. TCRdb passed the multiplex PCR reads through MiXCR, listing each CDR3 protein once. This sample has hundreds of thousands of distinct CDR3 sequences, with roughly 20% found just once. The study's findings and limits: With a median lead of approximately 6.4 months before onset, the model predicted ophthalmopathy.

The authors obtained PBMCs from about 9 ml of fresh peripheral blood. The sample was blood. The TCR sequence derives from a man aged 25-45 years with Graves' ophthalmopathy.

Here the CDR3 DNA reads TGTGCCAGCCTACTACTAAAGCGGGAGGGGAATGAGCAGTTCTTC. Encoded protein: CASLLLKREGNEQFF. The chain employs TRBV6-2 or TRBV6-3 and TRBJ2-1; 10 bases line up with TRBD2. The CDR3 sequence is 15 residues long. The germline CDR1 and CDR2 sequences are MNHEY and SVGEGT. J lost 7 bases, V lost 8 bases, and 11 bases had no gene match.